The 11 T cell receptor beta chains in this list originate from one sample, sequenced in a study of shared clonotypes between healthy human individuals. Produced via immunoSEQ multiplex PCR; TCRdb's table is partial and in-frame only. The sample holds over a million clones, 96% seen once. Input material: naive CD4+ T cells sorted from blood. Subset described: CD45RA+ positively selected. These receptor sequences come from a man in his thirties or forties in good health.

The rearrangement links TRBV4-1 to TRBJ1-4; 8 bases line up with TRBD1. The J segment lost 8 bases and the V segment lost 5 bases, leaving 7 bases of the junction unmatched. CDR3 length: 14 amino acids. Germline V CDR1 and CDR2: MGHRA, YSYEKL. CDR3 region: CASSSTGGWEKLFF. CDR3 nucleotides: TGCGCCAGCAGCTCAACAGGGGGTTGGGAAAAACTGTTTTTT.

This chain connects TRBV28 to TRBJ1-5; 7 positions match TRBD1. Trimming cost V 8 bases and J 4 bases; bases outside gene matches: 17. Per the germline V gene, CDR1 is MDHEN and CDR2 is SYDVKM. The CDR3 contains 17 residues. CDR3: CASGQGGIPRPNQPQHF. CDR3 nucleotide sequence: TGTGCCAGCGGCCAGGGGGGGATTCCAAGGCCGAATCAGCCCCAGCATTTT.

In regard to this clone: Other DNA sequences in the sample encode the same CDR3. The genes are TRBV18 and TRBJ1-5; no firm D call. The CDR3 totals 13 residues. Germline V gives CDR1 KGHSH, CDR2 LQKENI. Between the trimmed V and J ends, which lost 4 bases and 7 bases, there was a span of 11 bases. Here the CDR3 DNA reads TGTGCCAGCTCACAACTGGGAGGACAGCCCCAGCATTTT. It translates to CASSQLGGQPQHF.

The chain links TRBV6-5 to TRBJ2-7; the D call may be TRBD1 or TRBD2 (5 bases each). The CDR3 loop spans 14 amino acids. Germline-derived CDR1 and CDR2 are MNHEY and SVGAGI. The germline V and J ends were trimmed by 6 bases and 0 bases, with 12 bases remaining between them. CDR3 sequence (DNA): TGTGCCAGCAGCCCTGAGGGGCACTCCTACGAGCAGTACTTC. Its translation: CASSPEGHSYEQYF.

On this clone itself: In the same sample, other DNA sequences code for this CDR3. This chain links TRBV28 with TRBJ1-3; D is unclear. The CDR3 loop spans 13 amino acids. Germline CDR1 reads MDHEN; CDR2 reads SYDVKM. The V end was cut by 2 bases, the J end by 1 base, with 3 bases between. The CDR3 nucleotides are TGTGCCAGCAGTTTAGCTTCTGGAAACACCATATATTTT. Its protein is CASSLASGNTIYF. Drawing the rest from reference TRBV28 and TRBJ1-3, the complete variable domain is DVKVTQSSRYLVKRTGEKVFLECVQDMDHENMFWYRQDPGLGLRLIYFSYDVKMKEKGDIPEGYSVSREKKERFSLILESASTNQTSMYLCASSLASGNTIYFGEGSWLTVV.

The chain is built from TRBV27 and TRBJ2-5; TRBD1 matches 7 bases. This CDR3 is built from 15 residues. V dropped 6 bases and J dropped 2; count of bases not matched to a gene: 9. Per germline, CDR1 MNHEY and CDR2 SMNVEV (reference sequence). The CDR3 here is CASSPGQVPQETQYF. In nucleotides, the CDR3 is TGTGCCAGCAGCCCCGGACAGGTACCGCAAGAGACCCAGTACTTC.

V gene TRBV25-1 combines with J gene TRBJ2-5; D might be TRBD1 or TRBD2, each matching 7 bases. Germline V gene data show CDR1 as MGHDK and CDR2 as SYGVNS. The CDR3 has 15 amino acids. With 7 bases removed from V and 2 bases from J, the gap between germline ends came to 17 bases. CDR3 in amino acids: CASTPGGERQETQYF. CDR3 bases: TGTGCCAGCACCCCAGGGGGGGAACGGCAAGAGACCCAGTACTTC.

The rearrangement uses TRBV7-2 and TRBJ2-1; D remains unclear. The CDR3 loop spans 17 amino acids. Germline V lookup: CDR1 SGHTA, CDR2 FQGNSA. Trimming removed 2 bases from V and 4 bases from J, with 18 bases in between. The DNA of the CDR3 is TGTGCCAGCAGCTTAATTTGGAAACGTGGGTTATACAATGAGCAGTTCTTC. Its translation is CASSLIWKRGLYNEQFF.

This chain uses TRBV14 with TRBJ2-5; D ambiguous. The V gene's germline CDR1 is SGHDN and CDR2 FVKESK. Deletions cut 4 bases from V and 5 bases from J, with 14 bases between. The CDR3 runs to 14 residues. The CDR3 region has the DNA TGTGCCAGCAGCCTTCATCCGAGCGTGGAGACCCAGTACTTC. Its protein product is CASSLHPSVETQYF.

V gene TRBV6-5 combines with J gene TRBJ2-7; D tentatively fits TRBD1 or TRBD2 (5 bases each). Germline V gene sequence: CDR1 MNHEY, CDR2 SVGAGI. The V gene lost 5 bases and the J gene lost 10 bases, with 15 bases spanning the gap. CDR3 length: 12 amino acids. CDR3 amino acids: CASSPTLGGQYF. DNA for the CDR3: TGTGCCAGCAGTCCCACCCTTGGGGGTCAGTACTTC.

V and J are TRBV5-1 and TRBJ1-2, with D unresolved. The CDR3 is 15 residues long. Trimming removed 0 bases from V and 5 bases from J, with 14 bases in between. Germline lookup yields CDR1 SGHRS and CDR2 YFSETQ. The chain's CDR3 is CASSLDANSPYGYTF. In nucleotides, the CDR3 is TGCGCCAGCAGCTTGGACGCTAATTCCCCGTATGGCTACACCTTC.